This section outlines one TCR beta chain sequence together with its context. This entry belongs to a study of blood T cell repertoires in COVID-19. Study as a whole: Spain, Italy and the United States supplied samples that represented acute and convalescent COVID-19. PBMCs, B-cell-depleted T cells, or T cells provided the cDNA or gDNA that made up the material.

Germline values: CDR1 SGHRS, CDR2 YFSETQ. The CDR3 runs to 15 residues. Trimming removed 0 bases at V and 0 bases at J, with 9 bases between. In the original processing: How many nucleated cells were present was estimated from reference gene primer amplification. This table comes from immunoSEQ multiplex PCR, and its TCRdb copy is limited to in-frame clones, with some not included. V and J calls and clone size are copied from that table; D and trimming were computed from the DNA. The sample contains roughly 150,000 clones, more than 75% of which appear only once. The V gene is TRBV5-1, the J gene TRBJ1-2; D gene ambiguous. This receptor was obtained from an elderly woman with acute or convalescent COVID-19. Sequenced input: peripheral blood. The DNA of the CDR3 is TGCGCCAGCAGCTTGGCCACAACTACTAACTATGGCTACACCTTC. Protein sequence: CASSLATTTNYGYTF.